One sample yielded the 4 T cell receptor beta chains listed below, sequenced in a study of human T cells and chemical hapten exposure. MiXCR, run by TCRdb on the RACE reads, gives a single entry per CDR3 protein. The data contain 71,000 or so distinct CDR3 sequences, around 10% of them singletons. Sample time point: patch test 1, 2 weeks after DPC sensitization. The treatment: therapeutic diphenylcyclopropenone sensitization with weekly scalp DPC. Sample: whole blood, taken in connection with sensitization to the hapten diphenylcyclopropenone (DPC). These TCRs come from a woman between 40 and 55 years old with alopecia areata. Some clones in this sample may be carry-over from other donors' samples.

The chain uses TRBV29-1 and TRBJ1-4; TRBD1 might be the D (6 bases). The germline gives CDR1 SQVTM, CDR2 ANQGSEA. V was shortened by 8 bases and J by 8 bases, with 18 bases between the two germline ends. The CDR3 loop spans 13 amino acids. In DNA, the CDR3 is TGCAGCACCGGTGGCAGGGGAGGAGAAAAACTGTTTTTT. Translation gives CSTGGRGGEKLFF. Full variable domain (rest looked up from reference TRBV29-1 and TRBJ1-4): SAVISQKPSRDICQRGTSLTIQCQVDSQVTMMFWYRQQPGQSLTLIATANQGSEATYESGFVIDKFPISRPNLTFSTLTVSNMSPEDSSIYLCSTGGRGGEKLFFGSGTQLSVL.

The CDR3 DNA follows: TGTGCCACCAGTGATTTGCAGGTTTATACGCAGTATTTT. Translating it yields CATSDLQVYTQYF. V gene TRBV24-1 combines with J gene TRBJ2-3; D ambiguous. Germline CDR1 and CDR2: KGHDR and SFDVKD. Trimming cost V 0 bases and J 7 bases, with 7 bases left between them. The CDR3 runs 13 residues.

V gene TRBV19 combines with J gene TRBJ2-4; 16 bases line up with TRBD2. The V and J ends lost 9 bases and 1 base, in that order; junction bases with no gene match: 12. Germline V CDR1 and CDR2: LNHDA, SQIVND (reference sequence). CDR3 length: 19 residues. In nucleotides, the CDR3 is TGTGCCAGCGCGGGCCCGGGACTAGCGGGGGGGGATGCCAAAAACATTCAGTACTTC. Encoded protein: CASAGPGLAGGDAKNIQYF.

This clonotype was counted many times. V gene TRBV7-3 combines with J gene TRBJ2-2, with TRBD1 identical over 8 bases. The CDR3 sequence is 15 residues long. CDR1 and CDR2 from the germline V gene are SGHTA and FQGTGA. V gave up 2 bases and J gave up 7 bases; unmatched junction bases: 6. The CDR3 DNA sequence: TGTGCCAGCAGCTTATCCCAGGGGGCTATCGGGGAGCTGTTTTTT. Translation: CASSLSQGAIGELFF.